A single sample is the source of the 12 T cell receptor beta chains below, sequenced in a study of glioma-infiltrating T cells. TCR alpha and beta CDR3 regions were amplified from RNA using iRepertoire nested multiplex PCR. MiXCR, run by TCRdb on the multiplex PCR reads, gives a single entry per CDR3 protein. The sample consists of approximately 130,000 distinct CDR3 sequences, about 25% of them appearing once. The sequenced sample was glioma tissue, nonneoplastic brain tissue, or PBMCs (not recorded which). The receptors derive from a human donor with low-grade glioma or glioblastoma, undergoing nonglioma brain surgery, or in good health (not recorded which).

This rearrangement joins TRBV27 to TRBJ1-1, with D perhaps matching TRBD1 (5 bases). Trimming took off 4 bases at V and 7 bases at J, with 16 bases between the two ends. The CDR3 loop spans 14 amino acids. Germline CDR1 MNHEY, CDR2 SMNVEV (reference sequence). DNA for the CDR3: TGTGCCAGCAGTTCGGAGGGTCGGGGGGTTGAAGCTTTCTTT. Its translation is CASSSEGRGVEAFF.

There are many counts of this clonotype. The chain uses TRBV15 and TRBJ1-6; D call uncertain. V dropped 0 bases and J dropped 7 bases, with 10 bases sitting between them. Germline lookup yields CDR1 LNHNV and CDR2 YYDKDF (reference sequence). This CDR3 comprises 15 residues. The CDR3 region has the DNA TGTGCCACCAGCAGAGATGATGACGGCAATTCACCCCTCCACTTT. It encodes CATSRDDDGNSPLHF.

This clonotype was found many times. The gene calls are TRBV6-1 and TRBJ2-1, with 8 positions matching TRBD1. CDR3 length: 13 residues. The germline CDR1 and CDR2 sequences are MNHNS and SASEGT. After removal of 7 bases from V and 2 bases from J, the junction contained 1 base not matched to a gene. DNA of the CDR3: TGTGCCAGCACGGACAGGGCCTACAATGAGCAGTTCTTC. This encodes CASTDRAYNEQFF.

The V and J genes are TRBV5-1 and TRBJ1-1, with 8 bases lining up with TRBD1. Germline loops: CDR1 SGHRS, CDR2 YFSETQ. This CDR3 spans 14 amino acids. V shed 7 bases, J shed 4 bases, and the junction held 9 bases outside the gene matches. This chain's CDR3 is CASYRDRFSTEAFF. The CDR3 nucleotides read TGCGCCAGCTACCGGGACAGGTTTAGCACTGAAGCTTTCTTT.

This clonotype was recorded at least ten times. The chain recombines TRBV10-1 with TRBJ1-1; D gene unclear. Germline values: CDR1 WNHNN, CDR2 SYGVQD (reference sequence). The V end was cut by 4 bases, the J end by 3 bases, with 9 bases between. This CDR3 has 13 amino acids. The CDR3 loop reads CASSVPSHTEAFF. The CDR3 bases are TGCGCCAGCAGTGTTCCGTCCCACACTGAAGCTTTCTTT.

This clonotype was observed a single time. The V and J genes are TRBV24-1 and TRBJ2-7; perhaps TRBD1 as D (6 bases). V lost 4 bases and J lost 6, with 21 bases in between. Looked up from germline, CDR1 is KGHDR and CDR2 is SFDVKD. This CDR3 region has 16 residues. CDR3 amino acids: CATSDPDRNRRGEQYV. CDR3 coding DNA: TGTGCCACCAGTGACCCCGACAGGAACCGTCGGGGCGAGCAGTACGTC.

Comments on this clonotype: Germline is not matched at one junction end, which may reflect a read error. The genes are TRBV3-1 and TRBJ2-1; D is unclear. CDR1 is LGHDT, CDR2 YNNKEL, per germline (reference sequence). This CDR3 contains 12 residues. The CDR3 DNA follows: TGTGCCAGCAGCAAAGAGACATATGAGCAGTTCTTC. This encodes CASSKETYEQFF.

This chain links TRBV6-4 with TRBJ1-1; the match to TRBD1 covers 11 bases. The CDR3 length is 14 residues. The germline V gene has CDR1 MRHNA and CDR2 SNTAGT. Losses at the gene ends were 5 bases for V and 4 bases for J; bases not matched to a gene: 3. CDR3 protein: CASSSGTGGTEAFF. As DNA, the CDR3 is TGTGCCAGCAGTTCCGGGACAGGGGGCACTGAAGCTTTCTTT.

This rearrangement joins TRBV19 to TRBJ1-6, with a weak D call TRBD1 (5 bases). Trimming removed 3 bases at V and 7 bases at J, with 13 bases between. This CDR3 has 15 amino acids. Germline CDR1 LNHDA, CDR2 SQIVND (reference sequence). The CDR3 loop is CASSIIRQLNSPLHF. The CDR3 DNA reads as TGTGCCAGTAGTATTATCAGACAGTTGAATTCACCCCTCCACTTT.

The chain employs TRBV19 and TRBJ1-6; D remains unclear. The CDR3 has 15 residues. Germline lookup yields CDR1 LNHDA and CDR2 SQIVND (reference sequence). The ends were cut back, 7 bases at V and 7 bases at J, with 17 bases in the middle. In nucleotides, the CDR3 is TGTGCCAGTATCGGAGGCACGGGAGAAAATTCACCCCTCCACTTT. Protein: CASIGGTGENSPLHF.

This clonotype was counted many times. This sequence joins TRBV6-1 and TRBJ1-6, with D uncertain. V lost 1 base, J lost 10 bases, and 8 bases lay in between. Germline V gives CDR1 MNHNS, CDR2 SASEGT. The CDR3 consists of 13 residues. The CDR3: CASSEEPGSPLHF. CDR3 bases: TGTGCCAGCAGTGAAGAACCAGGATCACCCCTCCACTTT.

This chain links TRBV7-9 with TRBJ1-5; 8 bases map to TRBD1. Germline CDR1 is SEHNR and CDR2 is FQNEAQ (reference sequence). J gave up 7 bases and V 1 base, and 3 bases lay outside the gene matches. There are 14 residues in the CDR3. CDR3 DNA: TGTGCCAGCAGCTTAGGGACAGGGCTCCAGCCCCAGCATTTT. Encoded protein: CASSLGTGLQPQHF.